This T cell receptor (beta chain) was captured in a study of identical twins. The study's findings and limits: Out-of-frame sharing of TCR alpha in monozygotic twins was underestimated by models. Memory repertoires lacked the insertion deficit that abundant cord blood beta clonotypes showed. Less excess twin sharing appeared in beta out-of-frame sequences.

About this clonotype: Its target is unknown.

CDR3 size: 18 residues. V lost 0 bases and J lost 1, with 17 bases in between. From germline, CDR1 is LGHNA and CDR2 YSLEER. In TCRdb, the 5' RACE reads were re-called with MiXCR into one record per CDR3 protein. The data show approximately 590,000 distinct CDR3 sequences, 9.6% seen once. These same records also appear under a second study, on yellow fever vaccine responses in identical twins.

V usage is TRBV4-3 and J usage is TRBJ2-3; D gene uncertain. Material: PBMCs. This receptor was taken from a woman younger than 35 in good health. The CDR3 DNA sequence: TGCGCCAGCAGCCAAGATATCCAAGGGTCCCCGGGCACAGATACGCAGTATTTT. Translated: CASSQDIQGSPGTDTQYF.